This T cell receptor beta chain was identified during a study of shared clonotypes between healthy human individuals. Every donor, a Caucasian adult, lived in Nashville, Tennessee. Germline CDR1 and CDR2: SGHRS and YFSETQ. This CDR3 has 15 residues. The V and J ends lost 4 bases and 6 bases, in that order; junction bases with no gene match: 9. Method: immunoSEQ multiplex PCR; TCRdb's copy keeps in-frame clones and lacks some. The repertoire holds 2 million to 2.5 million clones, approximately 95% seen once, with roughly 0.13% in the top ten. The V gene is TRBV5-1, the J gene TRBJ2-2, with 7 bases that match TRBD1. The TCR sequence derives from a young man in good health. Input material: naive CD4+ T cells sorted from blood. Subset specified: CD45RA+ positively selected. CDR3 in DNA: TGCGCCAGCAGCGGAGCAACAGGGGTTGCCGGGGAGCTGTTTTTT. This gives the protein CASSGATGVAGELFF.